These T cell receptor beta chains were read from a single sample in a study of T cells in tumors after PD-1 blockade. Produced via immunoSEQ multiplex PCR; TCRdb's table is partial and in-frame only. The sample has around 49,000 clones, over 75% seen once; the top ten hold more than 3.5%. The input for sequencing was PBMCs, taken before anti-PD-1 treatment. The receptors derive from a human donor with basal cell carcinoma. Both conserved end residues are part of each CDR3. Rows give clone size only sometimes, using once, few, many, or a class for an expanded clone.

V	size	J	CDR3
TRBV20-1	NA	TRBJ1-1	CSAGQGTEAFF
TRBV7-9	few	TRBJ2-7	CASSSGTAGGEQYF
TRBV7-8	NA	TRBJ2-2	CASSWDTTGELFF
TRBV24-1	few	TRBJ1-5	CATSPSEVGNQPQHF
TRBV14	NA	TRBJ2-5	CASSQWATGRETQYF
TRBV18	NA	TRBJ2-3	CASSPRTSQGTDTQYF
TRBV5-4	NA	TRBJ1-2	CASSFPDSGYTF
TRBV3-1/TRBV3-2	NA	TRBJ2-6	CASSQRSISGANVLTF
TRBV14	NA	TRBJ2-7	CASSQGIAGAYEQYF
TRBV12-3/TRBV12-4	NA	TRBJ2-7	CASSPFGDEQYF
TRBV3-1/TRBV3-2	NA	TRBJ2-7	CASSLTGTGGPYEQYF
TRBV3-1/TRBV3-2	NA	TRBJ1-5	CASSPGRNQPQHF
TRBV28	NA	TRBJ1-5	CASRDPNQPQHF
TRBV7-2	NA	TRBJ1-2	CASSLMGTGEGYTF
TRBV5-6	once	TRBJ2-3	CASSLALIAGPTDTQYF
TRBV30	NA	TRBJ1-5	CAWRKTGRDQPQHF
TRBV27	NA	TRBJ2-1	CASSLYSGVSNNEQFF
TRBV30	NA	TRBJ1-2	CAWAQTENYGYTF
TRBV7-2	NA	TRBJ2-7	CASSLGLAAYEQYF
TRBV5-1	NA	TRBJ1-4	CASSPVGMGNEKLFF
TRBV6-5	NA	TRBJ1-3	CANSESSGNTIYF
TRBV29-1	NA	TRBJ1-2	CSVRTKGQGDGYTF
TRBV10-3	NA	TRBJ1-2	CAISDTNYGYTF
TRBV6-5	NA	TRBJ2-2	CASSYMGGPAGELFF
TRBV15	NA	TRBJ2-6	CATSKVPVTGANVLTF
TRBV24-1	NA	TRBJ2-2	CATSDRDRESGELFF
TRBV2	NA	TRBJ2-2	CASRTGGTGELFF
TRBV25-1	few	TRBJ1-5	CASSQGDRAQPQHF
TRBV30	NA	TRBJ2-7	CAWSPMGDEQYF
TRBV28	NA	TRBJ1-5	CASSSVTGGRSNQPQHF
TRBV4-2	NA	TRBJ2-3	CASSQPGTSGGPEADTQYF
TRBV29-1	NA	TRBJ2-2	CSVVTGGDTGELFF
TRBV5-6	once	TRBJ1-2	CASRFTGEGGYTF
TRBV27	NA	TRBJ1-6	CASSFGTSWISPLHF
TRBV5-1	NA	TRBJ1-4	CASSPLEGTNEKLFF
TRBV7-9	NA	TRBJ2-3	CASGPSGGTDTQYF
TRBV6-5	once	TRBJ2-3	CASRPRHVTDTQYF
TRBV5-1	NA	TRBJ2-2	CASRRASNTGELFF
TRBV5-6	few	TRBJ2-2	CASSSTGRSGELFF
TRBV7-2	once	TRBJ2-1	CASSPLGAGGYNEQFF
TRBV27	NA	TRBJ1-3	CASREGGQGNTIYF
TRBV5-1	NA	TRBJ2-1	CASSWTESSYNEQFF
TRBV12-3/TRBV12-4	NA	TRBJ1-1	CASNKGQKTEAFF
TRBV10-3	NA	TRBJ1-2	CAISESGGRTAYGYTF
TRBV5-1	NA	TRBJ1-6	CASSLEWGSRDSPLHF
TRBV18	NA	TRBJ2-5	CASSPPGGETQYF
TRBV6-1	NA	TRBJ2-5	CASSEFSTRQETQYF
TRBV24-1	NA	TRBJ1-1	CATSDQKRREAFF